These T cell receptor beta chains were read from a single sample in a study of radiotherapy plus CTLA-4 blockade in lung cancer. Here immunoSEQ multiplex PCR was the method, and the copy in TCRdb shows in-frame clones only, minus some. This sample has about 81,000 clones, with about 78% found just once. Sequencing was performed on peripheral blood, taken from a patient treated with radiotherapy plus ipilimumab. The origin of the receptors is a human donor with non-small cell lung cancer that progressed on radiotherapy plus ipilimumab. CDR3s include the opening cysteine and the closing phenylalanine or tryptophan. The order of the fields is V gene, J gene, clone size, D gene, CDR3 protein, CDR3 DNA. The D gene is left open where the match is weak. For some rows the clone size is stated as once, few or many, or as a class when expanded; others skip it.

V gene: TRBV2; J gene: TRBJ1-5; clone size: -; D gene: -; CDR3 protein: CASSVGVSNQPQHF; CDR3 DNA: TGTGCCAGCAGTGTCGGGGTTAGCAATCAGCCCCAGCATTTT
V gene: TRBV7-7; J gene: TRBJ2-7; clone size: -; D gene: -; CDR3 protein: CASSLGLGGSYEQYF; CDR3 DNA: TGTGCTAGCAGCTTAGGATTAGGGGGCTCCTACGAGCAGTACTTC
V gene: TRBV27; J gene: TRBJ2-4; clone size: -; D gene: TRBD2; CDR3 protein: CASSPRLAGGRQGIQYF; CDR3 DNA: TGTGCCAGCAGCCCCCGGCTAGCGGGGGGGCGTCAGGGCATTCAGTACTTC
V gene: TRBV7-2; J gene: TRBJ2-1; clone size: -; D gene: -; CDR3 protein: CASSLLTGYNEQFF; CDR3 DNA: TGTGCCAGCAGCTTACTCACCGGGTACAATGAGCAGTTCTTC
V gene: TRBV13; J gene: TRBJ2-1; clone size: once; D gene: -; CDR3 protein: CASSLVSLNEQFF; CDR3 DNA: TGTGCCAGCAGCTTAGTCAGTCTCAATGAGCAGTTCTTC
V gene: TRBV28; J gene: TRBJ2-2; clone size: -; D gene: -; CDR3 protein: CASSIDPPGTGELFF; CDR3 DNA: TGTGCCAGCAGTATCGACCCGCCCGGGACCGGGGAGCTGTTTTTT
V gene: TRBV28; J gene: TRBJ2-2; clone size: -; D gene: -; CDR3 protein: CASSPPGRELFF; CDR3 DNA: TGTGCCAGCAGTCCCCCGGGGCGGGAGCTGTTTTTT
V gene: TRBV27; J gene: TRBJ2-1; clone size: -; D gene: -; CDR3 protein: CASNRGGSGASGYNEQFF; CDR3 DNA: TGTGCCAGCAATCGAGGGGGCTCCGGGGCTAGCGGCTACAATGAGCAGTTCTTC
V gene: TRBV6-6; J gene: TRBJ2-5; clone size: -; D gene: -; CDR3 protein: CASSSPGHQETQYF; CDR3 DNA: TGTGCCAGCAGTTCCCCGGGACATCAAGAGACCCAGTACTTC
V gene: TRBV6-5; J gene: TRBJ2-1; clone size: -; D gene: -; CDR3 protein: CASSYRVWNEQFF; CDR3 DNA: TGTGCCAGCAGTTACAGGGTGTGGAATGAGCAGTTCTTC
V gene: TRBV27; J gene: TRBJ2-1; clone size: -; D gene: -; CDR3 protein: CASSLYPAYSYNEQFF; CDR3 DNA: TGTGCCAGCAGTTTATATCCGGCCTACTCCTACAATGAGCAGTTCTTC
V gene: TRBV10-2; J gene: TRBJ1-3; clone size: few; D gene: TRBD1; CDR3 protein: CASRGQGENTIYF; CDR3 DNA: TGCGCCAGCAGGGGACAGGGGGAAAACACCATATATTTT
V gene: TRBV7-6; J gene: TRBJ1-2; clone size: once; D gene: -; CDR3 protein: CASSLGHNYGYTF; CDR3 DNA: TGTGCCAGCAGCTTGGGGCATAACTATGGCTACACCTTC
V gene: TRBV6-5; J gene: TRBJ1-4; clone size: -; D gene: TRBD1; CDR3 protein: CASTWTGGNEKLFF; CDR3 DNA: TGTGCCAGCACCTGGACAGGGGGAAATGAAAAACTGTTTTTT
V gene: TRBV18; J gene: TRBJ2-1; clone size: -; D gene: -; CDR3 protein: CASSATDSYNEQFF; CDR3 DNA: TGTGCCAGCTCTGCGACAGACTCCTACAATGAGCAGTTCTTC
V gene: TRBV19; J gene: TRBJ2-5; clone size: once; D gene: TRBD1; CDR3 protein: CASSPTGEETQYF; CDR3 DNA: TGTGCCAGTAGCCCGACAGGGGAAGAGACCCAGTACTTC
V gene: TRBV11-2; J gene: TRBJ1-3; clone size: -; D gene: -; CDR3 protein: CASSSNRAGNTIYF; CDR3 DNA: TGTGCCAGCAGCTCCAACCGTGCTGGAAACACCATATATTTT
V gene: TRBV4-3; J gene: TRBJ1-1; clone size: few; D gene: -; CDR3 protein: CASSHERENTEAFF; CDR3 DNA: TGCGCCAGCAGCCACGAGAGGGAAAACACTGAAGCTTTCTTT
V gene: TRBV6-1; J gene: TRBJ2-7; clone size: -; D gene: TRBD1; CDR3 protein: CASSRDRIYEQYF; CDR3 DNA: TGTGCCAGCAGTCGGGACAGGATTTACGAGCAGTACTTC
V gene: TRBV19; J gene: TRBJ2-7; clone size: -; D gene: -; CDR3 protein: CASSTGGVAEQYF; CDR3 DNA: TGTGCCAGTAGTACCGGGGGAGTTGCCGAGCAGTACTTC
V gene: TRBV27; J gene: TRBJ2-6; clone size: -; D gene: -; CDR3 protein: CASKSLSTLRANVLTF; CDR3 DNA: TGTGCCAGCAAATCCCTCTCGACTCTCCGGGCCAACGTCCTGACTTTC
V gene: TRBV7-2; J gene: TRBJ2-1; clone size: -; D gene: -; CDR3 protein: CASSLLDSYNEQFF; CDR3 DNA: TGTGCCAGCAGCTTATTAGACAGCTACAATGAGCAGTTCTTC
V gene: TRBV6-5; J gene: TRBJ2-2; clone size: -; D gene: -; CDR3 protein: CASTQGLGTGELFF; CDR3 DNA: TGTGCCAGCACCCAGGGGTTAGGCACCGGGGAGCTGTTTTTT
V gene: TRBV2; J gene: TRBJ2-7; clone size: many; D gene: TRBD2; CDR3 protein: CASSAVKGRDAYEQYF; CDR3 DNA: TGTGCCAGCAGTGCCGTAAAAGGGAGGGATGCCTACGAGCAGTACTTC
V gene: TRBV10-3; J gene: TRBJ2-3; clone size: -; D gene: -; CDR3 protein: CATSSMADTQYF; CDR3 DNA: TGTGCCACCTCAAGCATGGCAGATACGCAGTATTTT
V gene: TRBV5-6; J gene: TRBJ2-3; clone size: -; D gene: TRBD1; CDR3 protein: CASSSPGQVTDTQYF; CDR3 DNA: TGTGCCAGCAGCTCCCCGGGACAGGTCACAGATACGCAGTATTTT